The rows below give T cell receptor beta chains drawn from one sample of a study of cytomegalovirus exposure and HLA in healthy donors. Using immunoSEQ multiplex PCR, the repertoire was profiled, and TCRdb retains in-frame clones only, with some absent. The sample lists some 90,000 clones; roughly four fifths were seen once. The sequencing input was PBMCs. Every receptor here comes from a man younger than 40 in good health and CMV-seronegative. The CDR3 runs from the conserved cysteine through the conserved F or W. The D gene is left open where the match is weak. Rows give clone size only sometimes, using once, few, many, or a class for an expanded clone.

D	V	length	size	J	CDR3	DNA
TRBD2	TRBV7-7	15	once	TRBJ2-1	CASSPLAGRYNEQFF	TGTGCCAGCAGCCCGCTAGCGGGTCGATACAATGAGCAGTTCTTC
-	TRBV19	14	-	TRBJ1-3	CASSIGQSGNTIYF	TGTGCCAGTAGTATAGGGCAGTCAGGAAACACCATATATTTT
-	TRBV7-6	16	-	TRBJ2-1	CASSLGTPLAGNEQFF	TGTGCCAGCAGCTTAGGGACTCCTCTGGCGGGCAATGAGCAGTTCTTC
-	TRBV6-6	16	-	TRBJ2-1	CASSYSPGVGSNEQFF	TGTGCCAGCAGTTACTCGCCAGGGGTGGGGTCCAATGAGCAGTTCTTC
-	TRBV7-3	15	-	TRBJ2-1	CASSLKSGLYNEQFF	TGTGCCAGCAGCTTAAAAAGCGGGTTATACAATGAGCAGTTCTTC
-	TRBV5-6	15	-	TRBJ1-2	CASSLRRDRNYGYTF	TGTGCCAGCAGCTTGCGGCGGGACCGCAACTATGGCTACACCTTC
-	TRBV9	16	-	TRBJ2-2	CASTPGIGGGTGELFF	TGTGCCAGCACCCCCGGGATTGGGGGCGGCACCGGGGAGCTGTTTTTT
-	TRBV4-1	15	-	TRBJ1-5	CASSQDRGSNQPQHF	TGCGCCAGCAGCCAAGACCGGGGGTCGAATCAGCCCCAGCATTTT
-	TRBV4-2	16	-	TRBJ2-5	CASSQVGSGVQETQYF	TGTGCCAGCAGCCAAGTAGGATCCGGGGTCCAAGAGACCCAGTACTTC
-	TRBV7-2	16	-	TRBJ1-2	CASSLSNTGTFGGYTF	TGTGCCAGCAGCTTATCGAATACCGGGACATTCGGTGGCTACACCTTC
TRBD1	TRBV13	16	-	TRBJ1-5	CASSSRTGEATAPQHF	TGTGCCAGCAGCTCCCGAACAGGGGAGGCAACTGCGCCCCAGCATTTT